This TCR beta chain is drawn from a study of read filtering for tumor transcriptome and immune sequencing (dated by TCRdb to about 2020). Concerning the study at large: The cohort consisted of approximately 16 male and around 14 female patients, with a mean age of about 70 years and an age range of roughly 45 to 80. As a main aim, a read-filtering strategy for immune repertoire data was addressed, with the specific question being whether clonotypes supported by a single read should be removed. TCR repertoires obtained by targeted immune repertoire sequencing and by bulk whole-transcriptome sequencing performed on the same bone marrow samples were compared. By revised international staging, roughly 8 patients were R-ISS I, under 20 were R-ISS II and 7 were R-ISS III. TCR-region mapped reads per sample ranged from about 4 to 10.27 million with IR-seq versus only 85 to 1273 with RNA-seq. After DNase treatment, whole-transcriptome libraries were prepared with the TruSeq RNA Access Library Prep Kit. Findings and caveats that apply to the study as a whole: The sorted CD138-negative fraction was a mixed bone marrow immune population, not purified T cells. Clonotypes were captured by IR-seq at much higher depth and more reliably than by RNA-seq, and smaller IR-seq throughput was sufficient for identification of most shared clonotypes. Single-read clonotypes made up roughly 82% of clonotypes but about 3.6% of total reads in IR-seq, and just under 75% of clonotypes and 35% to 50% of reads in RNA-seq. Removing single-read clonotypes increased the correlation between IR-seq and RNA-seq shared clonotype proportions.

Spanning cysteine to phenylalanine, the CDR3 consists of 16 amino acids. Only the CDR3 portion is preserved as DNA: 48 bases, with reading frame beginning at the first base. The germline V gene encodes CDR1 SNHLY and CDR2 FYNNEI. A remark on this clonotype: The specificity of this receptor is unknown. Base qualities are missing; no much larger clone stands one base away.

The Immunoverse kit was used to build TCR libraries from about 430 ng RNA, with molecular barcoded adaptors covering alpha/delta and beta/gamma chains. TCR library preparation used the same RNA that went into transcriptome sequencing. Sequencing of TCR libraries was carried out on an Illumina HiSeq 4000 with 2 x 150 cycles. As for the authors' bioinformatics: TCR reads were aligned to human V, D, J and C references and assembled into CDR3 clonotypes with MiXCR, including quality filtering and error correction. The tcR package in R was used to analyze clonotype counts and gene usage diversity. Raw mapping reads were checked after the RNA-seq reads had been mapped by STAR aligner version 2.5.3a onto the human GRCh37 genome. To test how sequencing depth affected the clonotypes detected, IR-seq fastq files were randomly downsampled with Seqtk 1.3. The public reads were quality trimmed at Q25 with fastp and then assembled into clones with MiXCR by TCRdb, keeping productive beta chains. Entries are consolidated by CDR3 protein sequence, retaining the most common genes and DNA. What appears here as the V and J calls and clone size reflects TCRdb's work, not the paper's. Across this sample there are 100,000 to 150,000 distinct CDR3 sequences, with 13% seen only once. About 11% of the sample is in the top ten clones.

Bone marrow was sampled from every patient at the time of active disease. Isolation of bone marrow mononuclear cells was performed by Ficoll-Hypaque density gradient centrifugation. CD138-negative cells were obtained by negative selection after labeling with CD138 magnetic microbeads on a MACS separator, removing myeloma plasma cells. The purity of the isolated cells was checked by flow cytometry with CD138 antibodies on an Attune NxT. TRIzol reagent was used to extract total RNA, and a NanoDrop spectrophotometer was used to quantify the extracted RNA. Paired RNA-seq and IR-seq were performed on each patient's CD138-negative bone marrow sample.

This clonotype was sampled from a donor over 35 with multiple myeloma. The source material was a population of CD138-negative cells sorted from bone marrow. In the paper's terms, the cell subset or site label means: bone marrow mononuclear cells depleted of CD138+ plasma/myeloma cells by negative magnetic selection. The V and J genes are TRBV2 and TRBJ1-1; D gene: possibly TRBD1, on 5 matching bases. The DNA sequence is TGTACCACTGAGGGGCGTTTTCGTAGGTGGGACACTGAAGCTTTCTTT. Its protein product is CTTEGRFRRWDTEAFF. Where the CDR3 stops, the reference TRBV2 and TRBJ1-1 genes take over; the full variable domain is EPEVTQTPSHQVTQMGQEVILRCVPISNHLYFYWYRQILGQKVEFLVSFYNNEISEKSEIFDDQFSVERPDGSNFTLKIRSTKLEDSAMYFCTTEGRFRRWDTEAFFGQGTRLTVV.